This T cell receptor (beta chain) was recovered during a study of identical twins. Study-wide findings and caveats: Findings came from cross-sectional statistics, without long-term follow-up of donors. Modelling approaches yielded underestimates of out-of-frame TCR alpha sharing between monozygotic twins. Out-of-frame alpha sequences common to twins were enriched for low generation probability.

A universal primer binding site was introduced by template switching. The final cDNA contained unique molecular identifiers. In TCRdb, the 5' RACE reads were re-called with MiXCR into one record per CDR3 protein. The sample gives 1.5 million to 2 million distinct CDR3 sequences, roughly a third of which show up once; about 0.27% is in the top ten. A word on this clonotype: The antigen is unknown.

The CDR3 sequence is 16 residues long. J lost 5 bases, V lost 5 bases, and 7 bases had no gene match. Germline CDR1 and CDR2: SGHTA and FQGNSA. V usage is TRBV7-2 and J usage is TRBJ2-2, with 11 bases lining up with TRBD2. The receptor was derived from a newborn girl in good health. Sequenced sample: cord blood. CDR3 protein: CASSRWLAGGTGELFF. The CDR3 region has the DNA TGTGCCAGCAGCCGTTGGCTAGCGGGGGGTACCGGGGAGCTGTTTTTT.